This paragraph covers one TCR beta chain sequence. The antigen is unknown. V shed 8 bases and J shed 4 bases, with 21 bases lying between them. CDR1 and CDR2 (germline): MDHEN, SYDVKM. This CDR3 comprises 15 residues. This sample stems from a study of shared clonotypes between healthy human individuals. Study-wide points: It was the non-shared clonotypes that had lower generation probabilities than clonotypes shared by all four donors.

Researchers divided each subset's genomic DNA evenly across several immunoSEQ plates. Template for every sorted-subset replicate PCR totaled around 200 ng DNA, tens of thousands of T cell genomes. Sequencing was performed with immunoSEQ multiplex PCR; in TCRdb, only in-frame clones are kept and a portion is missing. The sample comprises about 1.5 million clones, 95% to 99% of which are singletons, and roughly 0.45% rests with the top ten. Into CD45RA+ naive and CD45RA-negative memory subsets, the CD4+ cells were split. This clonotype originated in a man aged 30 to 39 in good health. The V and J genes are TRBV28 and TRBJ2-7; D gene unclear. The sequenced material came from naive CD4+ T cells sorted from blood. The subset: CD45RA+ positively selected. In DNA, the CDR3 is TGTGCCAGCGAGACCACTTCCACCCATCGGTACGAGCAGTACTTC. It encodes CASETTSTHRYEQYF.